This entry features one TCR beta chain sequence. Here immunoSEQ multiplex PCR was the method, and the copy in TCRdb shows in-frame clones only, minus some. The sample holds 110,000 or so clones; roughly 91% are singletons and the top ten take about 3.3%. This entry comes from a study of T cell responses to AZD1222 COVID-19 vaccine. Between the trimmed V and J ends, which lost 8 bases and 6 bases, there was a span of 16 bases. Germline V gene sequence: CDR1 LGHDT, CDR2 YNNKEL (reference sequence). The CDR3 has 14 amino acids. The chain carries TRBV3-1 (or the pseudogene TRBV3-2) and TRBJ2-2, with D tentatively TRBD2 (6 bases). Sequencing used peripheral blood, obtained 28 days after the second AZD1222 dose. The receptor was derived from an adult who received the AZD1222 COVID-19 vaccine. CDR3 residues: CASRTPGGAGELFF. DNA for the CDR3: TGTGCCAGCCGAACCCCGGGCGGGGCCGGGGAGCTGTTTTTT.